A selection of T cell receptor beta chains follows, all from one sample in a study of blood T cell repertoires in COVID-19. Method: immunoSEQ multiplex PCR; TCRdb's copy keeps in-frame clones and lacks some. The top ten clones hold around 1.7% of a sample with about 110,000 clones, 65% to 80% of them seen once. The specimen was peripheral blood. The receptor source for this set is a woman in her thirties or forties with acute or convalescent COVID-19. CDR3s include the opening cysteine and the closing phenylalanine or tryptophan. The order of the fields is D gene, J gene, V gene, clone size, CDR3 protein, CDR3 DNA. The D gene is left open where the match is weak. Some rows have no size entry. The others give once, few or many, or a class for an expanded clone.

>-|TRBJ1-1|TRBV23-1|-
CARQVNTEAFF
TGCGCCAGACAAGTGAACACTGAAGCTTTCTTT
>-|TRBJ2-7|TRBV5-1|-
CASSLGQIYEQYF
TGCGCCAGCAGCTTGGGACAAATCTACGAGCAGTACTTC
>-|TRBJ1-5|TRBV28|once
CASSIPRESNQPQHF
TGTGCCAGCAGTATCCCCAGGGAATCCAATCAGCCCCAGCATTTT
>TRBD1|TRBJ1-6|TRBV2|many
CASTFVQGGASPLHF
TGTGCCAGCACCTTTGTACAGGGGGGCGCCTCACCCCTCCACTTT
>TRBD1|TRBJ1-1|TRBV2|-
CAITGERETEAFF
TGTGCCATAACAGGGGAAAGGGAGACTGAAGCTTTCTTT
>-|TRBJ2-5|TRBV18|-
CASSPSQETQYF
TGTGCCAGCTCACCCAGCCAAGAGACCCAGTACTTC
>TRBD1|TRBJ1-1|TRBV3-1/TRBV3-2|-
CASSQGQGAMNTEAFF
TGTGCCAGCAGCCAAGGGCAGGGGGCAATGAACACTGAAGCTTTCTTT
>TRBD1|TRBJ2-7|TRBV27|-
CASSNYGTGDYEQYF
TGTGCCAGCAGTAATTACGGGACAGGGGACTACGAGCAGTACTTC
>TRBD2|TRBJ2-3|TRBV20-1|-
CSASSSGSGTGTSGTDTQYF
TGCAGTGCTAGTTCGTCTGGGTCGGGAACCGGGACTAGCGGAACAGATACGCAGTATTTT
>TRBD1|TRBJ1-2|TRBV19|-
CASSRDRGTYGYTF
TGTGCCAGTAGTCGGGACAGGGGGACCTATGGCTACACCTTC
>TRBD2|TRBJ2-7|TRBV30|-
CAWSIGTSRSYEQYF
TGTGCCTGGAGTATAGGGACTAGTCGAAGCTACGAGCAGTACTTC
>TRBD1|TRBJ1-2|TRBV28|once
CASRLGQAYGYTF
TGTGCCAGCAGACTCGGACAGGCCTATGGCTACACCTTC
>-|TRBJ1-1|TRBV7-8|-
CASSLGTVGTEAFF
TGTGCCAGCAGCTTAGGGACTGTGGGCACTGAAGCTTTCTTT
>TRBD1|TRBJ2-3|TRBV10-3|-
CAIKGAFNTDTQYF
TGTGCCATCAAGGGGGCCTTTAACACAGATACGCAGTATTTT
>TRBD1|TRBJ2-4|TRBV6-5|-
CASRLRTGENIQYF
TGTGCCAGCAGACTTAGGACAGGGGAAAACATTCAGTACTTC
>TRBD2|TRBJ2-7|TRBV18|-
CASSPGLVTGEQYF
TGTGCCAGCTCACCGGGACTAGTTACGGGCGAGCAGTACTTC
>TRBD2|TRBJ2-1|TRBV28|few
CASSPRLAGLNEQFF
TGTGCCAGCAGTCCCAGACTAGCGGGGCTCAATGAGCAGTTCTTC
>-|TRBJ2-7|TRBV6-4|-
CASSDSDGGHQYF
TGTGCCAGCAGTGACTCGGACGGGGGGCATCAGTACTTC
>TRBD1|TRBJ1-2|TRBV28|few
CASYSRQGAGYGYTF
TGTGCCAGCTACTCCAGACAGGGGGCAGGGTATGGCTACACCTTC
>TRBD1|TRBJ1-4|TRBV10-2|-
CASRSQGATNEKLFF
TGCGCCAGCAGAAGTCAGGGGGCAACTAATGAAAAACTGTTTTTT
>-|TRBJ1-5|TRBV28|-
CASDQFRASNQPQHF
TGTGCCAGCGATCAGTTCAGGGCGAGCAATCAGCCCCAGCATTTT
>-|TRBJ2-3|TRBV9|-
CASSADSYTDTQYF
TGTGCCAGCAGCGCAGACTCCTACACAGATACGCAGTATTTT
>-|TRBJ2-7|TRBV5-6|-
CASSLDSLGHEQYF
TGTGCCAGCAGCTTGGACAGTTTGGGGCACGAGCAGTACTTC
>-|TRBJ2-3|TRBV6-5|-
CASSRTADTQYF
TGTGCCAGCAGTCGTACAGCAGATACGCAGTATTTT
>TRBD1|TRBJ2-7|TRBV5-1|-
CASSLGQGEPSYEQYF
TGCGCCAGCAGCTTAGGACAGGGGGAACCCTCATACGAGCAGTACTTC
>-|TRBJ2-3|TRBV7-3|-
CASSLLGLSTDTQYF
TGTGCCAGCAGCTTATTGGGCCTTAGCACAGATACGCAGTATTTT
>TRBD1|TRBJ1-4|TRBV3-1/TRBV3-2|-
CASSQDRTGGNEKLFF
TGTGCCAGCAGCCAAGATCGTACAGGGGGTAATGAAAAACTGTTTTTT
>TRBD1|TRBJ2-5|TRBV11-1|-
CASSAGGLGETQYF
TGTGCCAGCAGTGCAGGGGGCTTGGGAGAGACCCAGTACTTC
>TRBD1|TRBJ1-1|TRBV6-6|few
CASYGQGGNTEAFF
TGTGCCAGCTACGGACAGGGTGGGAACACTGAAGCTTTCTTT
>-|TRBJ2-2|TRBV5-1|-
CASSPLAGANTGELFF
TGCGCCAGCAGCCCTTTGGCGGGGGCTAACACCGGGGAGCTGTTTTTT
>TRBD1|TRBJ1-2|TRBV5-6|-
CASSIYDRENGYTF
TGTGCCAGCAGCATCTATGACAGGGAGAACGGCTACACCTTC
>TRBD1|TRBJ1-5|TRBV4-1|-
CASSQVTTGLNQPQHF
TGCGCCAGCAGCCAAGTTACGACAGGGTTAAATCAGCCCCAGCATTTT
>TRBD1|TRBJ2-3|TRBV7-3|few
CASSYGTGADTQYF
TGTGCCAGCAGCTACGGGACAGGGGCAGATACGCAGTATTTT
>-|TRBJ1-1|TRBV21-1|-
CASRKLAPDRGGTEAFF
TGTGCCAGCAGAAAGTTGGCCCCGGACAGGGGAGGCACTGAAGCTTTCTTT
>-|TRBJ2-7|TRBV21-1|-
CASSKRHRVGTPEQYF
TGTGCCAGCAGCAAAAGACACAGGGTGGGGACCCCCGAGCAGTACTTC
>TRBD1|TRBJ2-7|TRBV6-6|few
CASSYSGTGPYEQYF
TGTGCCAGCAGTTACTCTGGGACAGGGCCCTACGAGCAGTACTTC
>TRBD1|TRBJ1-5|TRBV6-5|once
CASSYGAGGQPQHF
TGTGCCAGCAGTTACGGGGCAGGGGGTCAGCCCCAGCATTTT